This T cell receptor beta chain was profiled in a study of cytomegalovirus exposure and HLA in healthy donors. Study results and caveats: The presence/absence work took it that sequencing depth was about the same across donors.

CDR1 MGHRA and CDR2 YSYEKL come from the germline V gene. Between the trimmed V and J ends, which lost 3 bases and 0 bases, there was a span of 9 bases. The CDR3 runs to 15 residues. Primers: 60 Vbeta forward and 13 Jbeta reverse. Method: immunoSEQ multiplex PCR; TCRdb's copy keeps in-frame clones and lacks some. The sample lists approximately 150,000 clones, roughly 78% occurring once. As for the donors, each was a healthy bone marrow donor. Worth noting for this clone: The antigen remains unidentified.

Sequenced sample: PBMCs. The TCR comes from a man between 50 and 59 years old in good health and CMV-seropositive. The V call is TRBV4-1, the J call TRBJ1-5; tentative D call: TRBD1 (5 bases). The CDR3 DNA sequence: TGCGCCAGCAGCCAGGGACTGAATAGCAATCAGCCCCAGCATTTT. Protein sequence: CASSQGLNSNQPQHF.